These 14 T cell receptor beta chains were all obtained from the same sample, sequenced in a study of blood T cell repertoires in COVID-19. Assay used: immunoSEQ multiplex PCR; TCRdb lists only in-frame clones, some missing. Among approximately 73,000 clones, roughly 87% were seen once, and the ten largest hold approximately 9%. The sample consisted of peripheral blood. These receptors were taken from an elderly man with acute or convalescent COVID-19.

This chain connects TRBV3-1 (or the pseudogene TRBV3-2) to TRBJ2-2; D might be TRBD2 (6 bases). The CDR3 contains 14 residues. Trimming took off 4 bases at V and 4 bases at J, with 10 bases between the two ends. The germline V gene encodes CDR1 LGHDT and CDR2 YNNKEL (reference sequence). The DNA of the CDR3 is TGTGCCAGCAGCCCCAGGGACTCCACCGGGGAGCTGTTTTTT. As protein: CASSPRDSTGELFF.

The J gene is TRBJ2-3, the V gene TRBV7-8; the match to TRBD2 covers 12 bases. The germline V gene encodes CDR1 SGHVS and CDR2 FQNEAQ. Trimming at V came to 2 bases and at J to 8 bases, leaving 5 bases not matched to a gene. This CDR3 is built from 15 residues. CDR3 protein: CASSLRTSGIGTQYF. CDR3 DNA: TGTGCCAGCAGCTTAAGGACTAGCGGGATTGGTACGCAGTATTTT.

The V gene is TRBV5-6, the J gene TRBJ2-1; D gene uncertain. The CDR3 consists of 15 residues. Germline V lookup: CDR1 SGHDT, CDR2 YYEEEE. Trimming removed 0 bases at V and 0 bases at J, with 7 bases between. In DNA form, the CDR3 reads TGTGCCAGCAGCTTGGACTGGAGCTCCTACAATGAGCAGTTCTTC. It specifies CASSLDWSSYNEQFF.

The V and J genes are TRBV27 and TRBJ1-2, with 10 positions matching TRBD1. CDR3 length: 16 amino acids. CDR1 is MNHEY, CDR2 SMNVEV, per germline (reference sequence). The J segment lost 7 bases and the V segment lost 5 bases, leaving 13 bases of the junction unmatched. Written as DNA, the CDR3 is TGTGCCAGCAGTCCCCCCGGGGACAGGGGTCGTGGTGGCTACACCTTC. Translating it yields CASSPPGDRGRGGYTF.

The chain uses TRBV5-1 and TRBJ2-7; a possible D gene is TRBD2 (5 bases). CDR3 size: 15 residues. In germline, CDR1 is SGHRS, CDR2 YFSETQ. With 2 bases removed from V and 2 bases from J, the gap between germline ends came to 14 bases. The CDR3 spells CASSFETGDTYEQYF. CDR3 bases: TGCGCCAGCAGCTTTGAGACCGGGGATACCTACGAGCAGTACTTC.

The CDR3, as DNA: TGTGCCAGCAGCCAAGGGGGCCCAGGCCGGAACACTGAAGCTTTCTTT. It encodes CASSQGGPGRNTEAFF. This chain connects TRBV7-6 to TRBJ1-1, with 7 bases that match TRBD1. The CDR3 has 16 residues. Germline V CDR1 and CDR2: SGHVS, FNYEAQ. With 5 bases clipped from V and 1 base from J, the junction kept 10 bases outside the gene matches.

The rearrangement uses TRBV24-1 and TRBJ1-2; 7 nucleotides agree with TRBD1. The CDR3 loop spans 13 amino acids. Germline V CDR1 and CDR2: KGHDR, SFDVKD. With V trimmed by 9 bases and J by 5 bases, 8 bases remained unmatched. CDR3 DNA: TGTGCCACCCGAGGGACAGTCGATTATGGCTACACCTTC. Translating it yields CATRGTVDYGYTF.

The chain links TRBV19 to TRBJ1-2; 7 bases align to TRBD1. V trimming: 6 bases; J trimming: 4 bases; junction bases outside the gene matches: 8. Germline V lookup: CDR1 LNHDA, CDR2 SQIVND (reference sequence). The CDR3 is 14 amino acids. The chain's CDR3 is CASRTGTQGYGYTF. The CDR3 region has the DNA TGTGCCAGTAGGACAGGGACTCAGGGCTATGGCTACACCTTC. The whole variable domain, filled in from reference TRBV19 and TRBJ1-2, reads DGGITQSPKYLFRKEGQNVTLSCEQNLNHDAMYWYRQDPGQGLRLIYYSQIVNDFQKGDIAEGYSVSREKKESFPLTVTSAQKNPTAFYLCASRTGTQGYGYTFGSGTRLTVV.

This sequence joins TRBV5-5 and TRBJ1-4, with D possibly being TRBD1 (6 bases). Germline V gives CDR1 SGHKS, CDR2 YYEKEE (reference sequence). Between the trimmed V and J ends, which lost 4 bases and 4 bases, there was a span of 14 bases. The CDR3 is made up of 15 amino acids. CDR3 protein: CASSPHGQNNEKLFF. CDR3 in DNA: TGTGCCAGCAGCCCCCACGGACAGAATAATGAAAAACTGTTTTTT.

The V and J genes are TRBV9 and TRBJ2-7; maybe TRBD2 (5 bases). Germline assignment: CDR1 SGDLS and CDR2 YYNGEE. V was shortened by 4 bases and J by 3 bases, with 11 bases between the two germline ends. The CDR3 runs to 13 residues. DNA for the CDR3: TGTGCCAGCAGCACCGGGATCGACTACGAGCAGTACTTC. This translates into CASSTGIDYEQYF.

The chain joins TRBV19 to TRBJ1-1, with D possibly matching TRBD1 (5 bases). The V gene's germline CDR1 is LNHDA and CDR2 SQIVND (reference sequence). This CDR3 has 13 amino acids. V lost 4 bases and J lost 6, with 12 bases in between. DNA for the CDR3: TGTGCCAGTAGTAACCCGGGGGGGTCTGAAGCTTTCTTT. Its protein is CASSNPGGSEAFF.

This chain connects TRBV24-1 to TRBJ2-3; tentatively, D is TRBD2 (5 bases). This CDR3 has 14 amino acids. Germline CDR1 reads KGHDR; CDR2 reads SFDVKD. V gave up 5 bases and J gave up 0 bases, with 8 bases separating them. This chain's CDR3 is CATSGLQSTDTQYF. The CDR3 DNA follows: TGTGCCACCAGTGGACTACAGAGCACAGATACGCAGTATTTT.

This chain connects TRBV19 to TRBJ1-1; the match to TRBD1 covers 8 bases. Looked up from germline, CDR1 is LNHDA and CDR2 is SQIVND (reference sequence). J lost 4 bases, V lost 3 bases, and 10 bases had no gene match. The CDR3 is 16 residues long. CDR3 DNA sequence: TGTGCCAGTAGTATGGCGGCAGGGGGCCTGGTCACTGAAGCTTTCTTT. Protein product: CASSMAAGGLVTEAFF.

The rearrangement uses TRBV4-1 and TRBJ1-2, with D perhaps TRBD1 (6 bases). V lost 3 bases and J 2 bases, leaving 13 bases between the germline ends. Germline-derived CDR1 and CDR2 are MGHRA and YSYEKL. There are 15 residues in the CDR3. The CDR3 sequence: CASSHRRTGNYGYTF. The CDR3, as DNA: TGCGCCAGCAGCCACAGACGTACAGGGAACTATGGCTACACCTTC.